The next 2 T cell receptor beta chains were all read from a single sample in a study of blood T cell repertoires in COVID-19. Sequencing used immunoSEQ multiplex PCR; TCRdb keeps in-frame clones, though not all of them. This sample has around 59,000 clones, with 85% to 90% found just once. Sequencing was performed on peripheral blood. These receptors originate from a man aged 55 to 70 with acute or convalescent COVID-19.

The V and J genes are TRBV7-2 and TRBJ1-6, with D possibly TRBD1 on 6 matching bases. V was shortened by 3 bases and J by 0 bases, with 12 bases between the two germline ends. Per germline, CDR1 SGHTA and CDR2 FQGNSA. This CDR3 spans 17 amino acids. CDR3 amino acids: CASSLNQGSSYNSPLHF. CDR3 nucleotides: TGTGCCAGCAGCTTGAATCAGGGGAGCTCCTATAATTCACCCCTCCACTTT.

This CDR3 reads CASSFSGVGANVLTF. DNA of the CDR3: TGTGCCAGCAGCTTTTCCGGGGTTGGGGCCAACGTCCTGACTTTC. The rearrangement joins TRBV7-2 to TRBJ2-6; TRBD2 is a possible D gene (5 bases). CDR1 and CDR2 from the germline V gene are SGHTA and FQGNSA. This CDR3 comprises 15 residues. The V and J ends lost 3 bases and 3 bases respectively, with 9 bases between them. Full variable domain (remainder filled in from reference TRBV7-2 and TRBJ2-6): GAGVSQSPSNKVTEKGKDVELRCDPISGHTALYWYRQSLGQGLEFLIYFQGNSAPDKSGLPSDRFSAERTGGSVSTLTIQRTQQEDSAVYLCASSFSGVGANVLTFGAGSRLTVL.